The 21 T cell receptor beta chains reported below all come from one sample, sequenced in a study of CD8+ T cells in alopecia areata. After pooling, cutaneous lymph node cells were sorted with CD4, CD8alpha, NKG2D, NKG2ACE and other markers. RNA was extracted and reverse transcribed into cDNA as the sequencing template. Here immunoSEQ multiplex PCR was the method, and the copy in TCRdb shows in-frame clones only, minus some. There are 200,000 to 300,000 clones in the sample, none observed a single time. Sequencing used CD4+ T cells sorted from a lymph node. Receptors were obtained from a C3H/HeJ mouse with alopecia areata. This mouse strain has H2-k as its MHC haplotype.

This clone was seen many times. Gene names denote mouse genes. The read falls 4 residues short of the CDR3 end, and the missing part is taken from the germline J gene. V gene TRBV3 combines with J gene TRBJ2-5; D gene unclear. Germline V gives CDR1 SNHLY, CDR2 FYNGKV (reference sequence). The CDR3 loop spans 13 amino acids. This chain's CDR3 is CASSLTQKDTQYF. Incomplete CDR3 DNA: TGTGCCAGCAGCTTAACCCAGAAAGAC.

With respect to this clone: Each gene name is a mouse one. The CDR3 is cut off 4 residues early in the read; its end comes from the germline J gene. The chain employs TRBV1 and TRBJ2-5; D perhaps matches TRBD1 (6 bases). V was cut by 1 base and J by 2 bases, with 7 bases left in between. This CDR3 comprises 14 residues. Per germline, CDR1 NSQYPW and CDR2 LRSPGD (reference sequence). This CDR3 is CTCSAAGVQDTQYF. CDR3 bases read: TGCACCTGCAGTGCAGCAGGGGTCCAAGAC.

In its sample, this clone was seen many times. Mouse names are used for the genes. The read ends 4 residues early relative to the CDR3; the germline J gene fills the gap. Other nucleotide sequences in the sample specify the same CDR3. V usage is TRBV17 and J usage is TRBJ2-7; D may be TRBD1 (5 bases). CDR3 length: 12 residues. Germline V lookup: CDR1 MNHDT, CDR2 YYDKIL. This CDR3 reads CASSRRGDEQYF. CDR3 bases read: TGTGCTAGCAGTAGAAGAGGGGAT. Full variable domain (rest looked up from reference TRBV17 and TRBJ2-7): DTTVKQNPRYKLARVGKPVNLICSQTMNHDTMYWYQKKPNQAPKLLLFYYDKILNREADTFEKFQSSRPNNSFCSLYIGSAGLEYSAMYLCASSRRGDEQYFGPGTRLTVL.

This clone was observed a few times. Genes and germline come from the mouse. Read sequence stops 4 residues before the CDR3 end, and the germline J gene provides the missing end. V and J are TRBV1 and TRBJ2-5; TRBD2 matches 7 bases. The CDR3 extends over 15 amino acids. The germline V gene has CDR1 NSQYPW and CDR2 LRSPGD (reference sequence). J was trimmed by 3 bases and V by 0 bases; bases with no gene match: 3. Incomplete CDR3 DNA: TGCACCTGCAGTGCAGATATGGGGGGACAAGAC. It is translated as CTCSADMGGQD. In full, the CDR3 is CTCSADMGGQDTQYF.

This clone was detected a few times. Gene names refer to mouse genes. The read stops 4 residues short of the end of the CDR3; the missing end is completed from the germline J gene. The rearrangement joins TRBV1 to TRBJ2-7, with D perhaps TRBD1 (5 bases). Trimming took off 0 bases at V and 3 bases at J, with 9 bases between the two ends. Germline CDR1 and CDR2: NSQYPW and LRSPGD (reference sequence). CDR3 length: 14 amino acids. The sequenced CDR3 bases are TGCACCTGCAGTGCAGATGTGAGGGGCTAT. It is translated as CTCSADVRGY. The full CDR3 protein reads CTCSADVRGYEQYF.

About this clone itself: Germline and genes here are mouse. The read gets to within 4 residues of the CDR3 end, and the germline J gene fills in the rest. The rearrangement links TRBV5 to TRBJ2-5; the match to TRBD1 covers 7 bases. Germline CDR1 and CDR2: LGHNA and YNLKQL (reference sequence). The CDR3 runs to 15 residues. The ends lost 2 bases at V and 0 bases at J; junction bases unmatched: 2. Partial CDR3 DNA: TGTGCCAGCAGCCAAACAGGGGAGAACCAAGAC. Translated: CASSQTGENQD. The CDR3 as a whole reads CASSQTGENQDTQYF.

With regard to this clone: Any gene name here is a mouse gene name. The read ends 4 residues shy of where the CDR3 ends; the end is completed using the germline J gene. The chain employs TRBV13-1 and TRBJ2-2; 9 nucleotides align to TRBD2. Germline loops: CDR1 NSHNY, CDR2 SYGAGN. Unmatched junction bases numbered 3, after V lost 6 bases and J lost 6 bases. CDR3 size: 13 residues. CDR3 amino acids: CASNDWGPGQLYF. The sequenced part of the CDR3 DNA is TGTGCCAGCAACGACTGGGGGCCCGGG.

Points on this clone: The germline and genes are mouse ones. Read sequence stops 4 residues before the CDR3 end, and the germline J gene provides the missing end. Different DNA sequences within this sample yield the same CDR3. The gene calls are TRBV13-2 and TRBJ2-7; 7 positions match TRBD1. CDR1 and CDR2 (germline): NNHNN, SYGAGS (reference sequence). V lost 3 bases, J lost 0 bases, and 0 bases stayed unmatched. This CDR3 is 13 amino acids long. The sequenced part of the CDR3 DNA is TGTGCCAGCGGTGCAGGGGGCTCCTAT. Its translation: CASGAGGSY. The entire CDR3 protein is CASGAGGSYEQYF.

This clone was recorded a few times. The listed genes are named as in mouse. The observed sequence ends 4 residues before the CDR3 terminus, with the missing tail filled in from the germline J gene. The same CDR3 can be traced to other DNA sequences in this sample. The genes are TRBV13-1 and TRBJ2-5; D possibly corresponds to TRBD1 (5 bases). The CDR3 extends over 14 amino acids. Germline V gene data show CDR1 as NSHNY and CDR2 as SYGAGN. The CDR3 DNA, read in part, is TGTGCCAGCAGTGAGCAGGGTAGGGGAGAC. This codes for CASSEQGRGD. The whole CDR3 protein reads CASSEQGRGDTQYF.

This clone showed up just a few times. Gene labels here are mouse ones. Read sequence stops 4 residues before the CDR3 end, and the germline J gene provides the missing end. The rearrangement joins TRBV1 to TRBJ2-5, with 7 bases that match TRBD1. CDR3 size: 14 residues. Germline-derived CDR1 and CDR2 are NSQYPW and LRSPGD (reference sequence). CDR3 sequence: CTCSAWDRKDTQYF. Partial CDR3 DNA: TGCACCTGCAGTGCATGGGACAGAAAAGAC.

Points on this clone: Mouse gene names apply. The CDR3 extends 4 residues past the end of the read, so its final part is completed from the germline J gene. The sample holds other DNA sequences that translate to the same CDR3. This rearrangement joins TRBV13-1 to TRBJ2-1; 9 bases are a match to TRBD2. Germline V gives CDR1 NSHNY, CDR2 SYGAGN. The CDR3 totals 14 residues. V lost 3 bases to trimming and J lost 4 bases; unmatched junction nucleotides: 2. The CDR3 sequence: CASSAGTGYAEQFF. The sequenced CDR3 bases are TGTGCCAGCAGTGCCGGGACTGGGTATGCT.

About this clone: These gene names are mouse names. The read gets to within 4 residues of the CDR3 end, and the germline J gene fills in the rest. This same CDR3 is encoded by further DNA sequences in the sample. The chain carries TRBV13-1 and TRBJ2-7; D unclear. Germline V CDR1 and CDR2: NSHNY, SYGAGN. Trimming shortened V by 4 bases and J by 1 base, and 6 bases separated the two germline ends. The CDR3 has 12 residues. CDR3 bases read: TGTGCCAGCAGTAGACAATCCTAT. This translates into CASSRQSY. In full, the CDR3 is CASSRQSYEQYF.

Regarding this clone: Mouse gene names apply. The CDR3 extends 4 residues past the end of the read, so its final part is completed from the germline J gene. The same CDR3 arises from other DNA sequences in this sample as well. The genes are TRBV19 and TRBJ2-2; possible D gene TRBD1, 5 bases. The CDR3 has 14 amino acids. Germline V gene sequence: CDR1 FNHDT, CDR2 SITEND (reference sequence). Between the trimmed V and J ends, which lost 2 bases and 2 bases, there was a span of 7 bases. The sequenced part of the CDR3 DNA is TGTGCCAGCAGTATTCACAGGAACACCGGG. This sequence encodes CASSIHRNTG. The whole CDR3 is CASSIHRNTGQLYF.

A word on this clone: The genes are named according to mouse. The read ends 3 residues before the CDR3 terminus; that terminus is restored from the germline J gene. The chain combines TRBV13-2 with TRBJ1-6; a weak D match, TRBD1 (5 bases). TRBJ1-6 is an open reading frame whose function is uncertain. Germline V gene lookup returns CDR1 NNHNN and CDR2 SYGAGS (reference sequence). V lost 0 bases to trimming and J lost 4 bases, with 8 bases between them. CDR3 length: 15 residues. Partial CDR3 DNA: TGTGCCAGCGGTGATGAGACAGTTTATAATTCGCCC. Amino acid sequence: CASGDETVYNSP. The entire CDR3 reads CASGDETVYNSPLYF.

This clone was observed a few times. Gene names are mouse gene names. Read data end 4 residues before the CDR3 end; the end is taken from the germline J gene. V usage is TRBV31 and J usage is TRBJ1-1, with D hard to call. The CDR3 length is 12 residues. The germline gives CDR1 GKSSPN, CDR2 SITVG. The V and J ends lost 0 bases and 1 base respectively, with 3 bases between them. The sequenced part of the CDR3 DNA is TGTGCCTGGAGTCTACAAAACACA. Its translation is CAWSLQNT. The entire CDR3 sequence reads CAWSLQNTEVFF.

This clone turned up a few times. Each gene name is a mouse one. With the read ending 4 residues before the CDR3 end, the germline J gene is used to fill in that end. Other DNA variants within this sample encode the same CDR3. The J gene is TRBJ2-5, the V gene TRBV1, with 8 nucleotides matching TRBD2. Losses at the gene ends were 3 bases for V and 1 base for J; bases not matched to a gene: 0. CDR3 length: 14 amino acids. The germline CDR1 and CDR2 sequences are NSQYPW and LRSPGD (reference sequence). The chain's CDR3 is CTCSADWDQDTQYF. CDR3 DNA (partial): TGCACCTGCAGTGCGGACTGGGACCAAGAC. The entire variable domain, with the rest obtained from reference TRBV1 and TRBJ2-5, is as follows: VTLLEQNPRWRLVPRGQAVNLRCILKNSQYPWMSWYQQDLQKQLQWLFTLRSPGDKEVKSLPGADYLATRVTDTELRLQVANMSQGRTLYCTCSADWDQDTQYFGPGTRLLVL.

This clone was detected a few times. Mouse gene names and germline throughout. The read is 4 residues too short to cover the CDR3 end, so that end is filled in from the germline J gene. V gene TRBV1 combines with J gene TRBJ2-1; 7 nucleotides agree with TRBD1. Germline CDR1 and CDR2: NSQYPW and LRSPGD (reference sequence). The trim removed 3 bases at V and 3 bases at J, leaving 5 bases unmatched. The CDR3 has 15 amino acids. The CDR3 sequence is CTCSAQGQLYAEQFF. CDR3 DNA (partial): TGCACCTGCAGTGCGCAGGGACAGCTCTATGCT.

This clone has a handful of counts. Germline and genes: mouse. The DNA read from the CDR3 is TGTGCTAGCAGTAGAGATGGGACATCAAACACCGGG. Translating gives CASSRDGTSNTG. The complete CDR3 reads CASSRDGTSNTGQLYF. V usage is TRBV17 and J usage is TRBJ2-2; D is possibly TRBD1 (6 bases). Read sequence stops 4 residues before the CDR3 end, and the germline J gene provides the missing end. V was pared by 0 bases and J by 0 bases, with 8 bases between. The germline V gene encodes CDR1 MNHDT and CDR2 YYDKIL. The CDR3 runs to 16 residues.

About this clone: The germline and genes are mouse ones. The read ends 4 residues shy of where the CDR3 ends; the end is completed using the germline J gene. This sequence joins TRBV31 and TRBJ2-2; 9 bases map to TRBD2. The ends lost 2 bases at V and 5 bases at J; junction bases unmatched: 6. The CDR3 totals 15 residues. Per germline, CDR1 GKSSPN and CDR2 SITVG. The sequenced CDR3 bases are TGTGCCTGGAGTGCCCGGGGACTGGGTACCGGG. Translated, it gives CAWSARGLGTG. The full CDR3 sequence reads CAWSARGLGTGQLYF.

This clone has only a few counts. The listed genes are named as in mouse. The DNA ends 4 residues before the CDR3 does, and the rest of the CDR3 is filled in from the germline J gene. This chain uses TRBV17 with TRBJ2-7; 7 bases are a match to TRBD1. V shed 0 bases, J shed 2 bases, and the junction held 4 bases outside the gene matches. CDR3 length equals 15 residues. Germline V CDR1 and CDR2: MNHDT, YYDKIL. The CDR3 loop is CASSRDLGQPYEQYF. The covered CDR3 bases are TGTGCTAGCAGTAGAGATTTGGGACAGCCCTAT.

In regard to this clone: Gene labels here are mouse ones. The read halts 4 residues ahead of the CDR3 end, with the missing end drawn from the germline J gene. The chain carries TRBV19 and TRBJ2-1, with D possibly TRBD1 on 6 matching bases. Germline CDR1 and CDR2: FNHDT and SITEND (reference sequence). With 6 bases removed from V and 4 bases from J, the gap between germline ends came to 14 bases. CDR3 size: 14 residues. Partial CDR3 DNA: TGTGCCAGCAACCTCCGGGACAAATATGCT. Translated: CASNLRDKYA. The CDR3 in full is CASNLRDKYAEQFF.